This T cell receptor (beta chain) was obtained from a study of T cells after yellow fever vaccination. Study background: Fractions of limited cellularity were prepared by means of SMART-Seq v4 Ultra Low Input.

This clonotype has more than one count but fewer than ten. The antigen is unknown. The length of the CDR3 is 12 residues. The V gene lost 3 bases and the J gene lost 7 bases, with 6 bases spanning the gap. In TCRdb, the 5' RACE reads were re-called with MiXCR into one record per CDR3 protein. In the table there are about 320,000 distinct CDR3 sequences, over 3.5% of which are singletons. Overall study results and limits: After the booster, approximately 95% of CD4 and approximately 87% of CD8 primary-response clones were re-detected.

The starting material was PBMCs, obtained 15 days after the yellow fever booster vaccination. V usage is TRBV12-3 or TRBV12-4 and J usage is TRBJ2-2; D uncertain. The receptor's source is a man younger than 30 who received the YFV17D yellow fever vaccine. The CDR3 DNA follows: TGTGCCAGCAGTTTTTATGTCGGGGAGCTGTTTTTT. Encoded protein: CASSFYVGELFF.